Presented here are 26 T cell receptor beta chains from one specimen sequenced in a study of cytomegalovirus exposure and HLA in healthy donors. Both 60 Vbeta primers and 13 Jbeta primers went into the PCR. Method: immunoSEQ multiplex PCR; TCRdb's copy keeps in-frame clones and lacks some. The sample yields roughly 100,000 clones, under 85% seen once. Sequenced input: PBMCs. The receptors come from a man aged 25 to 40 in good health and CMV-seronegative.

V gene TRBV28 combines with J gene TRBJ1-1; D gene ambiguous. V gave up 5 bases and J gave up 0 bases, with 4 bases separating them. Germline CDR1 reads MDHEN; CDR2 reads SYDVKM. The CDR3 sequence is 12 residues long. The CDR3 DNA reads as TGTGCCAGCAGTCTCTTGAACACTGAAGCTTTCTTT. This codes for CASSLLNTEAFF.

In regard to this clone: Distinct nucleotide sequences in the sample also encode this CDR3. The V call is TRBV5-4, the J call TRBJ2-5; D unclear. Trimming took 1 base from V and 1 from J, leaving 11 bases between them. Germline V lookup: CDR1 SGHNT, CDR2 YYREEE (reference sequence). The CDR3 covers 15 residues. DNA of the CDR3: TGTGCCAGCAGCTTGAGTGGTAGCCCCCAAGAGACCCAGTACTTC. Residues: CASSLSGSPQETQYF.

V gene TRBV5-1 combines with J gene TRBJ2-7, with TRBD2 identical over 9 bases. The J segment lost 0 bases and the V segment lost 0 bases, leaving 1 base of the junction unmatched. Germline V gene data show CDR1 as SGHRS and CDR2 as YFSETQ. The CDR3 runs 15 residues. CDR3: CASSLVSGSSYEQYF. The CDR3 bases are TGCGCCAGCAGCTTGGTTAGCGGGAGCTCCTACGAGCAGTACTTC.

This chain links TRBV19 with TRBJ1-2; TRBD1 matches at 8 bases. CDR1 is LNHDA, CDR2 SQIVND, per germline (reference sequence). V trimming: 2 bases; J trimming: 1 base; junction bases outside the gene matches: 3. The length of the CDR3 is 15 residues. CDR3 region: CASSIWTGLNYGYTF. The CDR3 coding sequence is TGTGCCAGTAGTATATGGACAGGGCTTAACTATGGCTACACCTTC. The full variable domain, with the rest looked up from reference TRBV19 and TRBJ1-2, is DGGITQSPKYLFRKEGQNVTLSCEQNLNHDAMYWYRQDPGQGLRLIYYSQIVNDFQKGDIAEGYSVSREKKESFPLTVTSAQKNPTAFYLCASSIWTGLNYGYTFGSGTRLTVV.

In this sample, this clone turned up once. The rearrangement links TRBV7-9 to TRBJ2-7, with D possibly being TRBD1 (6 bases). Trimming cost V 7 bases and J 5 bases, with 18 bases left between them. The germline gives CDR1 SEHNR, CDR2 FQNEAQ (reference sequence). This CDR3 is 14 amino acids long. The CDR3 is CASTPSAGVHEQYF. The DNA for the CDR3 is TGTGCCAGCACCCCCTCGGCAGGGGTGCACGAGCAGTACTTC.

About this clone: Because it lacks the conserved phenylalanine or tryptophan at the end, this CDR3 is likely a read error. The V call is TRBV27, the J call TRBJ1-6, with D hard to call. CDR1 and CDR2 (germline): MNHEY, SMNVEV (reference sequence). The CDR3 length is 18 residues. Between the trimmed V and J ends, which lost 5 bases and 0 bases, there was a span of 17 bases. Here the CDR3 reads CASSPGGQRSSYNSPLHL. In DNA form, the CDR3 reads TGTGCCAGCAGTCCCGGAGGGCAGCGAAGCTCCTATAATTCACCCCTCCACCTT.

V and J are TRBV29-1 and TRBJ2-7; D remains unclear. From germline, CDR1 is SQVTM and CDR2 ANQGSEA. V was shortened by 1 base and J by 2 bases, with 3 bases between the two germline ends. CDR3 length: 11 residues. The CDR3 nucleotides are TGCAGCGTTGAAGCTCCCTACGAGCAGTACTTC. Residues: CSVEAPYEQYF.

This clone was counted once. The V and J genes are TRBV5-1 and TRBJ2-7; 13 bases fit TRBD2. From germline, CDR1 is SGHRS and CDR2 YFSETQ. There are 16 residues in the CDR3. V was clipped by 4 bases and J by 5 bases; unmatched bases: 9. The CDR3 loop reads CASSRAGLAGIDEQYF. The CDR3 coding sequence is TGCGCCAGCAGCCGAGCGGGACTAGCGGGGATCGACGAGCAGTACTTC.

The CDR3 nucleotides are TGTGCCAGCAGCGGGGGGGCCGGGAAAAACATTCAGTACTTC. Amino acid sequence: CASSGGAGKNIQYF. The chain carries TRBV5-6 and TRBJ2-4; tentatively, D is TRBD2 (7 bases). With 4 bases removed from V and 4 bases from J, the gap between germline ends came to 12 bases. Germline values: CDR1 SGHDT, CDR2 YYEEEE. The CDR3 is 14 residues long.

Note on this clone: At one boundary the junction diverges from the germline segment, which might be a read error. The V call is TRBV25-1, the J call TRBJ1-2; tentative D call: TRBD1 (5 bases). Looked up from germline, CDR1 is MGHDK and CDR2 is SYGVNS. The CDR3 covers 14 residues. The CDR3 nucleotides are TGTGCCGGCAGTGAATGGGGCCTACACTATGGCTACACCTTC. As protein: CAGSEWGLHYGYTF.

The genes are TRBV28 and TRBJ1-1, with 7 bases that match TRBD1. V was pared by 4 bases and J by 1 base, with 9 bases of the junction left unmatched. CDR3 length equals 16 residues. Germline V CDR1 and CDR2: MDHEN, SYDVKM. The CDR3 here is CASSSPPWTGNTEAFF. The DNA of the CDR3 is TGTGCCAGCAGTTCCCCCCCTTGGACAGGGAACACTGAAGCTTTCTTT.

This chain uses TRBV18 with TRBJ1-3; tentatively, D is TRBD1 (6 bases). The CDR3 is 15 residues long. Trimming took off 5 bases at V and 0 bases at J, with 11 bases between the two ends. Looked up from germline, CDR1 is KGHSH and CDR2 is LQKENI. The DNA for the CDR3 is TGTGCCAGCTCAACTGGGACATCCTCTGGAAACACCATATATTTT. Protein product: CASSTGTSSGNTIYF.

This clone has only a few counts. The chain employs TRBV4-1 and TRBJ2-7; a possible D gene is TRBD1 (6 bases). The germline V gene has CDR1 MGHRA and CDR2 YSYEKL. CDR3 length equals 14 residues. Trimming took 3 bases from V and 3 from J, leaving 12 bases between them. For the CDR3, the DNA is TGCGCCAGCAGCCAGCAACAGGGCGTCTACGAGCAGTACTTC. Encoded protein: CASSQQQGVYEQYF.

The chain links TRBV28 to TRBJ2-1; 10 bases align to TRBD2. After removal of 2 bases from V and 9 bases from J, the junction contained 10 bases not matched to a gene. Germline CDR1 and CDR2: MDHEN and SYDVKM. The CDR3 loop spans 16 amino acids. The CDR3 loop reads CASSLDLAGVRGEQFF. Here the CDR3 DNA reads TGTGCCAGCAGTTTAGACCTAGCGGGAGTACGGGGTGAGCAGTTCTTC.

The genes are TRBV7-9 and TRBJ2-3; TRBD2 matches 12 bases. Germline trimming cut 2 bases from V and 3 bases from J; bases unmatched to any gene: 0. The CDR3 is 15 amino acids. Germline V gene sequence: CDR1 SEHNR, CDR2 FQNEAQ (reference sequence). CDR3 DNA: TGTGCCAGCAGCTTAACTAGCGGGAGGACAGATACGCAGTATTTT. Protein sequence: CASSLTSGRTDTQYF.

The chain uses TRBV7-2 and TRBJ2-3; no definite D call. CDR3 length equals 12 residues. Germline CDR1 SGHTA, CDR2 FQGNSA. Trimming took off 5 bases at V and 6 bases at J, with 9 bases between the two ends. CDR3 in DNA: TGTGCCAGCAGCGCACCCGGGGATACGCAGTATTTT. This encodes CASSAPGDTQYF.

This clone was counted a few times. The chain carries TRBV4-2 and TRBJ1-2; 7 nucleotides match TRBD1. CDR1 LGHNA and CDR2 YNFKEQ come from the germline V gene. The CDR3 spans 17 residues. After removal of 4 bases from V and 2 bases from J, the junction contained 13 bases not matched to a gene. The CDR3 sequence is CASSRAQSGQTNYGYTF. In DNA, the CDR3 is TGTGCCAGCAGCCGAGCGCAATCGGGACAGACAAACTATGGCTACACCTTC.

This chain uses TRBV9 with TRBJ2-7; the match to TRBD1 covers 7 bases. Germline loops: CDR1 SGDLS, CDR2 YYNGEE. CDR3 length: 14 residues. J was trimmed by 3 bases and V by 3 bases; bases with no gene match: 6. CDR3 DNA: TGTGCCAGCAGCGCGGGACAGACATTCTACGAGCAGTACTTC. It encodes CASSAGQTFYEQYF.

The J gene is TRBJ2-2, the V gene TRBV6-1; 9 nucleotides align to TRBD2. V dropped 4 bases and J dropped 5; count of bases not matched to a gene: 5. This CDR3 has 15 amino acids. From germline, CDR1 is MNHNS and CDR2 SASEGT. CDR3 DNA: TGTGCCAGCAGTGTAAAGCGGGAGGTTACCGGGGAGCTGTTTTTT. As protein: CASSVKREVTGELFF.

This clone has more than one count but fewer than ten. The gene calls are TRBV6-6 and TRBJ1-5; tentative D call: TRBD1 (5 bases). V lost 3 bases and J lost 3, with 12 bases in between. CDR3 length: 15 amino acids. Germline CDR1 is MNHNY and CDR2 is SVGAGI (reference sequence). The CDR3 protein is CASSYPTDFNQPQHF. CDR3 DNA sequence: TGTGCCAGCAGTTATCCGACAGACTTCAATCAGCCCCAGCATTTT.

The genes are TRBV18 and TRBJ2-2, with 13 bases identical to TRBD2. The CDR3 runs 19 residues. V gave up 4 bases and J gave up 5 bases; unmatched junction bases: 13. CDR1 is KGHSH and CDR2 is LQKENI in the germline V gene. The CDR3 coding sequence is TGTGCCAGCTCACGCCGAGGACTAGCGGGAGTTGACGATACCGGGGAGCTGTTTTTT. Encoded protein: CASSRRGLAGVDDTGELFF. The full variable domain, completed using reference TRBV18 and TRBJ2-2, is NAGVMQNPRHLVRRRGQEARLRCSPMKGHSHVYWYRQLPEEGLKFMVYLQKENIIDESGMPKERFSAEFPKEGPSILRIQQVVRGDSAAYFCASSRRGLAGVDDTGELFFGEGSRLTVL.

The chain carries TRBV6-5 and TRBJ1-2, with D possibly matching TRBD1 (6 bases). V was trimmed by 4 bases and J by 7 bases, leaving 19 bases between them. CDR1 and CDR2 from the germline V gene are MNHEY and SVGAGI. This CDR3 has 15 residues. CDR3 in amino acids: CASSFQDRLRGGYTF. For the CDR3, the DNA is TGTGCCAGCAGTTTCCAGGATAGGCTCAGGGGTGGCTACACCTTC.

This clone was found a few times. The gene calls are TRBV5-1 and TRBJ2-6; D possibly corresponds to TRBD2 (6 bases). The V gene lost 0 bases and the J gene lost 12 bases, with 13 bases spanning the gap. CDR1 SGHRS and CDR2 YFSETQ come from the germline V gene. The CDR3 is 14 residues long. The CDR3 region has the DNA TGCGCCAGCAGCTTGGAGGTGGGGGGAGCCGTCCTGACTTTC. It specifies CASSLEVGGAVLTF.

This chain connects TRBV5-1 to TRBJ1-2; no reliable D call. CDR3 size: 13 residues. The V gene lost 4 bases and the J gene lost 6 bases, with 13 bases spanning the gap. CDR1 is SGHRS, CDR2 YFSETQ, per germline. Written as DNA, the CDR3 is TGCGCCAGCAGCCCGGGAGGCATAGATGGCTACACCTTC. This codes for CASSPGGIDGYTF. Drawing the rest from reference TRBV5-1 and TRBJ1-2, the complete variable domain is KAGVTQTPRYLIKTRGQQVTLSCSPISGHRSVSWYQQTPGQGLQFLFEYFSETQRNKGNFPGRFSGRQFSNSRSEMNVSTLELGDSALYLCASSPGGIDGYTFGSGTRLTVV.

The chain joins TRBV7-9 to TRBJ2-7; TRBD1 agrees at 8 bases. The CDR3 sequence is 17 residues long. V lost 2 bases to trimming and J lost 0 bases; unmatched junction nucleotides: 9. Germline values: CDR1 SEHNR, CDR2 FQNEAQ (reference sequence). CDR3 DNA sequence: TGTGCCAGCAGCTTAATGGGAGGAGGACAGGGCTCCTACGAGCAGTACTTC. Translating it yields CASSLMGGGQGSYEQYF.

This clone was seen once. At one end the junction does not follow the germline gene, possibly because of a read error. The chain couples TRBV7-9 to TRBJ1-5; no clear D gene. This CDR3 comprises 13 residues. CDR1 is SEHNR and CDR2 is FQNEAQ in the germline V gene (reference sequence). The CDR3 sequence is CSSSFEANQPQHF. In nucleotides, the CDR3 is TGTTCCAGCAGCTTTGAGGCGAACCAGCCCCAGCATTTT.